The entry below gives a single TCR beta chain sequence along with its context. The target antigen is unknown. At one boundary the junction diverges from the germline segment, which might be a read error. The data belong to a study of identical twins. Points from the study as a whole: Out-of-frame TCR alpha sharing observed in monozygotic twins exceeded model estimates.

CDR3 length: 14 residues. From the 5' RACE reads, TCRdb called clonotypes with MiXCR, one entry per CDR3 protein. Of 420,000 or so distinct CDR3 sequences detected, around 18% appear once; the ten largest clones hold 9% to 15%. Material for sequencing was naive T cells sorted from blood. The receptor's source is a man between 50 and 59 years old in good health. The chain recombines TRBV12-3 or TRBV12-4 with TRBJ2-1; TRBD2 matches at 9 bases. DNA for the CDR3: TGTGCCAGCAGCTTAGCGGGGGCGCTCAATGAGCAGTTCTTC. It yields the protein CASSLAGALNEQFF.